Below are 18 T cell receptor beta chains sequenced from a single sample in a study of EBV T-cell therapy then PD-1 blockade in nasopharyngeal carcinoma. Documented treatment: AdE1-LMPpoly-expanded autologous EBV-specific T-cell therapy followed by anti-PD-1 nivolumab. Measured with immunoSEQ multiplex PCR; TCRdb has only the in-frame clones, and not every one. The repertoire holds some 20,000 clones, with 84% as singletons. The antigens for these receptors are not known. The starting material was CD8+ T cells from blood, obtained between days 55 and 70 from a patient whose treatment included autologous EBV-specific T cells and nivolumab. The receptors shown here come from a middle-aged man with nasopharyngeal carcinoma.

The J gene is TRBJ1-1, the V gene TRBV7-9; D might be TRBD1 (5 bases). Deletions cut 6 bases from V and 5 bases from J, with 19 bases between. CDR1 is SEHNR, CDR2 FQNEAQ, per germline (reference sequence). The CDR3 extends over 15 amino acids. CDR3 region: CASRPAGQDFTEAFF. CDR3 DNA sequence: TGTGCCAGCAGGCCGGCAGGGCAGGACTTTACTGAAGCTTTCTTT.

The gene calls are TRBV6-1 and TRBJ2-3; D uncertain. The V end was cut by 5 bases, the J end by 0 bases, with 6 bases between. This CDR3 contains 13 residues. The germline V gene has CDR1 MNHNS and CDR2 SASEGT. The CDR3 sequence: CASSSPSTDTQYF. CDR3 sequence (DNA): TGTGCCAGCAGTTCACCTAGCACAGATACGCAGTATTTT.

The CDR3 DNA reads TGTGCCAGCAGCTTAACCCCGGGCTGGAATTCACCCCTCCACTTT. Its protein product is CASSLTPGWNSPLHF. The genes are TRBV7-3 and TRBJ1-6; D unclear. The germline V and J ends were trimmed by 0 bases and 7 bases, with 10 bases remaining between them. Germline V gene data show CDR1 as SGHTA and CDR2 as FQGTGA. The CDR3 extends over 15 amino acids.

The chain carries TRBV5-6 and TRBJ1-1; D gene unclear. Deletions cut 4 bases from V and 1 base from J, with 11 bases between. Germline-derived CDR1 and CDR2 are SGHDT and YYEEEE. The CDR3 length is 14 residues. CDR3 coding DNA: TGTGCCAGCAGCCCATGGGGAGGGAACACTGAAGCTTTCTTT. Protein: CASSPWGGNTEAFF. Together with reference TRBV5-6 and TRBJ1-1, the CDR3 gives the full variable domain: DAGVTQSPTHLIKTRGQQVTLRCSPKSGHDTVSWYQQALGQGPQFIFQYYEEEERQRGNFPDRFSGHQFPNYSSELNVNALLLGDSALYLCASSPWGGNTEAFFGQGTRLTVV.

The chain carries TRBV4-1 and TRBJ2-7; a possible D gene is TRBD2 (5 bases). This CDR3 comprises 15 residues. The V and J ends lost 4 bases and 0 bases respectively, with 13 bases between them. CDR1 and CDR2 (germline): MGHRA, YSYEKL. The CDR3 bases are TGCGCCAGCAGCCGAGTCAGCGGTACCTCCTACGAGCAGTACTTC. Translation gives CASSRVSGTSYEQYF.

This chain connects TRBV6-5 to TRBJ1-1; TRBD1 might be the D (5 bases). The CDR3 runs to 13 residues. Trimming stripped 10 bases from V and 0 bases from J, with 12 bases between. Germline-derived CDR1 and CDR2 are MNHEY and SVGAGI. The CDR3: CATRGGVNTEAFF. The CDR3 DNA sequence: TGTGCCACCCGGGGGGGGGTGAACACTGAAGCTTTCTTT.

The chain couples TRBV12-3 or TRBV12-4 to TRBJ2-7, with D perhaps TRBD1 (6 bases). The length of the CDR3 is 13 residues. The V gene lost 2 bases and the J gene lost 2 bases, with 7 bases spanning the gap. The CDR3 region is CASSLRQAYEQYF. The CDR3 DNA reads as TGTGCCAGCAGTTTACGACAGGCCTACGAGCAGTACTTC.

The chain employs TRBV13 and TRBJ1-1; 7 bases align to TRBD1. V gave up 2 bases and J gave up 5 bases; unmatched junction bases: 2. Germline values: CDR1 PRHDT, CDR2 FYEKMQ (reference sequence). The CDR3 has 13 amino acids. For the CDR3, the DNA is TGTGCCAGCAGCTTAAACAGGGGAACTGAAGCTTTCTTT. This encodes CASSLNRGTEAFF.

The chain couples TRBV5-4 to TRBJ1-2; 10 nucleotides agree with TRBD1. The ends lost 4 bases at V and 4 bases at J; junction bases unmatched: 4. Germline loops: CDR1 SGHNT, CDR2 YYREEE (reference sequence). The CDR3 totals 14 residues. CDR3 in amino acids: CASSTTGGFYGYTF. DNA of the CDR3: TGTGCCAGCAGCACGACAGGGGGCTTCTATGGCTACACCTTC.

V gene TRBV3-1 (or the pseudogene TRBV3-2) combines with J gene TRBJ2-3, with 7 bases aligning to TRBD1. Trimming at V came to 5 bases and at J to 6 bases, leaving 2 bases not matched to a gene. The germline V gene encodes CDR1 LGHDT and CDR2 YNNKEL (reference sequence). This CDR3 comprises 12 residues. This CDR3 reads CASSRDSDTQYF. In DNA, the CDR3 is TGTGCCAGCAGCAGGGACAGTGATACGCAGTATTTT.

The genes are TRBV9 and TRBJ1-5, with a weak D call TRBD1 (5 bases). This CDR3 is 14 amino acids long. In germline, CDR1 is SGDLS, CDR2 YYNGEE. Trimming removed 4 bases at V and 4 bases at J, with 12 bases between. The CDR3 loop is CASSQTGQNQPQHF. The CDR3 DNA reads TGTGCCAGCAGCCAGACGGGGCAGAATCAGCCCCAGCATTTT.

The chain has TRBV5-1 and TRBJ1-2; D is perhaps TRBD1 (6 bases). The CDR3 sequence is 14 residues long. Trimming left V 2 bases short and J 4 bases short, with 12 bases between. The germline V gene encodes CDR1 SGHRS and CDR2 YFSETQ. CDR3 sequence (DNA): TGCGCCAGCAGCTTTTTGGGGGCCGGCTATGGCTACACCTTC. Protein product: CASSFLGAGYGYTF.

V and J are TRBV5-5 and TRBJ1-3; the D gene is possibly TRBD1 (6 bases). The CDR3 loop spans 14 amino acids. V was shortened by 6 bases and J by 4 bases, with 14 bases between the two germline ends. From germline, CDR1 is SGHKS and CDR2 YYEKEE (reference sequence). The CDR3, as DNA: TGTGCCAGCATACGGGGGGCCTCCGGAAACACCATATATTTT. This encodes CASIRGASGNTIYF.

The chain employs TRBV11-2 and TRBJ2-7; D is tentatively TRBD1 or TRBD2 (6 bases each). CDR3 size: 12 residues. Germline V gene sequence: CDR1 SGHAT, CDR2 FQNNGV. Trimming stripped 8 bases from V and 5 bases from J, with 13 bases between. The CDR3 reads CASYVGGHEQYF. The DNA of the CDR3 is TGTGCCAGCTACGTGGGGGGCCACGAGCAGTACTTC. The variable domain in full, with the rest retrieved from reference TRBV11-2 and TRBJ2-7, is EAGVAQSPRYKIIEKRQSVAFWCNPISGHATLYWYQQILGQGPKLLIQFQNNGVVDDSQLPKDRFSAERLKGVDSTLKIQPAKLEDSAVYLCASYVGGHEQYFGPGTRLTVT.

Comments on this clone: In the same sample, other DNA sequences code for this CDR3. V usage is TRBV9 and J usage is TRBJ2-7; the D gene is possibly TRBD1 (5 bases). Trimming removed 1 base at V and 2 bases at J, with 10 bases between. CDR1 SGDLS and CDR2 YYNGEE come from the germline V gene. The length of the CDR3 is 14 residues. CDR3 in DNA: TGTGCCAGCAGCGTACGAGACAGTCCCTACGAGCAGTACTTC. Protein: CASSVRDSPYEQYF.

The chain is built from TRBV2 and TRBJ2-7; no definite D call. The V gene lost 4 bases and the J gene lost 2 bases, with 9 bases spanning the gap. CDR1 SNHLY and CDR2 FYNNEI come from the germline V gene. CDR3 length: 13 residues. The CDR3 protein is CASSGRQAYEQYF. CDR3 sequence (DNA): TGTGCCAGCAGTGGGCGTCAGGCCTACGAGCAGTACTTC.

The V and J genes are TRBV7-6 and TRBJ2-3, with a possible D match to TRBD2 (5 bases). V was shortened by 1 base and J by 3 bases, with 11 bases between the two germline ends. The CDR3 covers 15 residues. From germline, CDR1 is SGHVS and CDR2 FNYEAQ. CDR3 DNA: TGTGCCAGCAGCTTAGTTGTGGGAGCTACAGATACGCAGTATTTT. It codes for CASSLVVGATDTQYF.

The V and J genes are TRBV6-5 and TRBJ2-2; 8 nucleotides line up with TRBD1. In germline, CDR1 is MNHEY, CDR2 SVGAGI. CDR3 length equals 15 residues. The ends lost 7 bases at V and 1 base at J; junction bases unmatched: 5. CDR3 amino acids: CASTWTGLNTGELFF. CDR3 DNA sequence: TGTGCCAGCACCTGGACAGGGCTGAACACCGGGGAGCTGTTTTTT.